These 4 T cell receptor beta chains were sequenced from one sample in a study of blood T cell repertoires in COVID-19. The table came from immunoSEQ multiplex PCR; TCRdb's copy has only in-frame clones and leaves some out. The table lists 410,000 or so clones, about 91% of them singletons. The sequenced sample was peripheral blood. Every receptor here comes from a woman in her 40s with COVID-19, enrolled during active disease.

This chain joins TRBV6-4 and TRBJ2-1, with 8 nucleotides matching TRBD2. J lost 1 base, V lost 5 bases, and 4 bases had no gene match. There are 15 residues in the CDR3. Germline values: CDR1 MRHNA, CDR2 SNTAGT. The CDR3 sequence is CASSLAGQSYNEQFF. The CDR3 bases are TGTGCCAGCAGTCTAGCGGGTCAGTCCTACAATGAGCAGTTCTTC.

This chain joins TRBV10-1 and TRBJ1-6; tentative D call: TRBD1 (5 bases). With 0 bases removed from V and 8 bases from J, the gap between germline ends came to 11 bases. Germline V gene sequence: CDR1 WNHNN, CDR2 SYGVQD (reference sequence). This CDR3 contains 15 residues. The CDR3: CASSESNRYYSPLHF. The CDR3 coding sequence is TGCGCCAGCAGTGAGTCGAACAGGTACTATTCACCCCTCCACTTT.

V and J are TRBV28 and TRBJ2-3; D is perhaps TRBD2 (6 bases). This CDR3 has 16 residues. Germline values: CDR1 MDHEN, CDR2 SYDVKM. The V end lost 5 bases, the J end lost 0 bases, and 15 bases lay between the germline ends. The CDR3: CASSPFEAGSTDTQYF. CDR3 DNA: TGTGCCAGCAGTCCCTTTGAGGCGGGGAGCACAGATACGCAGTATTTT.

The chain recombines TRBV18 with TRBJ1-3; D is ambiguous. Looked up from germline, CDR1 is KGHSH and CDR2 is LQKENI. This CDR3 is built from 15 residues. The V gene lost 4 bases and the J gene lost 2 bases, with 12 bases spanning the gap. As DNA, the CDR3 is TGTGCCAGCTCACTTCAGGAGGGAACTGGAAACACCATATATTTT. This encodes CASSLQEGTGNTIYF.